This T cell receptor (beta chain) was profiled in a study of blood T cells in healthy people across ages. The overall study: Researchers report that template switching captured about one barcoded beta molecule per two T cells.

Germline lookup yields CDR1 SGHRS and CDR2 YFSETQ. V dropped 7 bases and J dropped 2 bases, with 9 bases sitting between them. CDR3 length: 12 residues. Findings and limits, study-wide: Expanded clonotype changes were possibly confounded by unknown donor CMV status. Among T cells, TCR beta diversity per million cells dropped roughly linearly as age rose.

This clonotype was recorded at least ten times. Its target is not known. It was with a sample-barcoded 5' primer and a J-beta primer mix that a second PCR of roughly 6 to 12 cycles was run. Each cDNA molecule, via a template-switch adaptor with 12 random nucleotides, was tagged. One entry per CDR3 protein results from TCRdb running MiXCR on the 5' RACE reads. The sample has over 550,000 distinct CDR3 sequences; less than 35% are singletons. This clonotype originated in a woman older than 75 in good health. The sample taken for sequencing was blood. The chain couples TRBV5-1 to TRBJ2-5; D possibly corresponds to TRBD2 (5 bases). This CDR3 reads CASRTLQETQYF. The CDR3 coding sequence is TGCGCCAGCCGGACTCTTCAAGAGACCCAGTACTTC.